Given below is one TCR beta chain in context. The record originates from a study of blood T cell repertoires in COVID-19. Study in general: The study drew acute and convalescent COVID-19 samples from the United States, Italy and Spain. T cells, B-cell-depleted T cells, or PBMCs provided the cDNA or gDNA that served as material.

In the authors' workflow: Cell counts per sample came from amplifying reference gene primers. Using immunoSEQ multiplex PCR, the repertoire was profiled, and TCRdb retains in-frame clones only, with some absent. V, J and clone size reflect that table, while D and trimming were determined from the DNA. Of a few hundred thousand clones listed, about four fifths are singletons. Patients in Seattle were enrolled during active infection, then followed longitudinally. Input material: peripheral blood. The TCR originated in a person aged 70 to 79 with COVID-19, enrolled during active disease.

This CDR3 reads CASSSQPGQSSPGELFF. DNA of the CDR3: TGCGCCAGCAGCTCCCAACCGGGACAGTCTTCCCCCGGGGAGCTGTTTTTT. This chain connects TRBV5-1 to TRBJ2-2; TRBD1 matches 7 bases. There are 17 residues in the CDR3. V lost 3 bases, J lost 6 bases, and 14 bases stayed unmatched. The germline V gene encodes CDR1 SGHRS and CDR2 YFSETQ. Using reference TRBV5-1 and TRBJ2-2 for the parts outside the CDR3, the full variable domain is KAGVTQTPRYLIKTRGQQVTLSCSPISGHRSVSWYQQTPGQGLQFLFEYFSETQRNKGNFPGRFSGRQFSNSRSEMNVSTLELGDSALYLCASSSQPGQSSPGELFFGEGSRLTVL.